This T cell receptor (beta chain) was identified in a study of OX40 agonist ivuxolimab in advanced cancers. V dropped 5 bases and J dropped 1; count of bases not matched to a gene: 2. Germline CDR1 is SNHLY and CDR2 is FYNNEI. CDR3 length equals 14 residues. Profiling relied on immunoSEQ multiplex PCR, and the TCRdb table lists in-frame clones only, not all of them. The sample lists around 92,000 clones; just under 95% were seen once. The TCR originated in an adult with an advanced solid tumor such as melanoma, head and neck, liver or kidney cancer. The specimen was CD4+ or CD8+ T cells sorted from blood, collected in a trial of the OX40 agonist ivuxolimab. V and J are TRBV2 and TRBJ2-1; TRBD1 matches 7 bases. The CDR3, as DNA: TGTGCCAGCAGTTCACAGGGGTCCTACAATGAGCAGTTCTTC. Translation gives CASSSQGSYNEQFF. Full variable domain (remainder filled in from reference TRBV2 and TRBJ2-1): EPEVTQTPSHQVTQMGQEVILRCVPISNHLYFYWYRQILGQKVEFLVSFYNNEISEKSEIFDDQFSVERPDGSNFTLKIRSTKLEDSAMYFCASSSQGSYNEQFFGPGTRLTVL.